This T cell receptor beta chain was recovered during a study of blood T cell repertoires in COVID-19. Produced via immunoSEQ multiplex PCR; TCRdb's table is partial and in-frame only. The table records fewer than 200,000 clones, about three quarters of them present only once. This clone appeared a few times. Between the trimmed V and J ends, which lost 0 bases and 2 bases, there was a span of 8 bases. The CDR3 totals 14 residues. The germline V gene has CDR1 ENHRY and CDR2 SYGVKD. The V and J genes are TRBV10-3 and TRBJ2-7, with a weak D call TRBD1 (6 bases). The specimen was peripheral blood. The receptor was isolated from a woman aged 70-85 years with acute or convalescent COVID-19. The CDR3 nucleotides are TGTGCCATCAGTGAGTCGCAGGGGACCTACGAGCAGTACTTC. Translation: CAISESQGTYEQYF.